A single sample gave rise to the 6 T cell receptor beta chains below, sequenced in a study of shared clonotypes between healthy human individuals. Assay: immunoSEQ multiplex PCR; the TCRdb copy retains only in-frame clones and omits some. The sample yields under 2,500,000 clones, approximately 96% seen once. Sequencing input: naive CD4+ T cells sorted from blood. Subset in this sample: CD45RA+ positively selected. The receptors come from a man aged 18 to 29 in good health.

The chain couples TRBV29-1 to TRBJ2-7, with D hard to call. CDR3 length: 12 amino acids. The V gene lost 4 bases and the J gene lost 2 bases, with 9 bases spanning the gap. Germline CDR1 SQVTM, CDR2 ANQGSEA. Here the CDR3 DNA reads TGCAGCGTTGCCCTTGCGGCCTACGAGCAGTACTTC. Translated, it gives CSVALAAYEQYF.

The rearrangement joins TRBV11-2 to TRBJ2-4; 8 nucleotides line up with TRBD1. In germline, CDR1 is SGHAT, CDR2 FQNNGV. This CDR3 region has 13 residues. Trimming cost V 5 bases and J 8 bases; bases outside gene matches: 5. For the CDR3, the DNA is TGTGCCAGCAGCCCTGGACAGGGTTACATTCAGTACTTC. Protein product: CASSPGQGYIQYF. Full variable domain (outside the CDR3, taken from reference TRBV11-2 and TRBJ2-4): EAGVAQSPRYKIIEKRQSVAFWCNPISGHATLYWYQQILGQGPKLLIQFQNNGVVDDSQLPKDRFSAERLKGVDSTLKIQPAKLEDSAVYLCASSPGQGYIQYFGAGTRLSVL.

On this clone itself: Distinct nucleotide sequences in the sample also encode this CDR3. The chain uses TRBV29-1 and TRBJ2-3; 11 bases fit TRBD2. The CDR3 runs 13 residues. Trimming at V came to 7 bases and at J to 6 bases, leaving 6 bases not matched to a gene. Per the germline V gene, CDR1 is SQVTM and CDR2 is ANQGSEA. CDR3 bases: TGCAGCGGTAGCGGGAGGGTTTCGGATACGCAGTATTTT. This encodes CSGSGRVSDTQYF.

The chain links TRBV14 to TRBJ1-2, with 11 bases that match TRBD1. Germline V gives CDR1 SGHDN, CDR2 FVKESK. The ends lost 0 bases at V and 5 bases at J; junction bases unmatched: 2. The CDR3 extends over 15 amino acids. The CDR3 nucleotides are TGTGCCAGCAGCCAAGATGGGACAGGGGGATATGGCTACACCTTC. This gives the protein CASSQDGTGGYGYTF. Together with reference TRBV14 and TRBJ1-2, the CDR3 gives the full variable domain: EAGVTQFPSHSVIEKGQTVTLRCDPISGHDNLYWYRRVMGKEIKFLLHFVKESKQDESGMPNNRFLAERTGGTYSTLKVQPAELEDSGVYFCASSQDGTGGYGYTFGSGTRLTVV.

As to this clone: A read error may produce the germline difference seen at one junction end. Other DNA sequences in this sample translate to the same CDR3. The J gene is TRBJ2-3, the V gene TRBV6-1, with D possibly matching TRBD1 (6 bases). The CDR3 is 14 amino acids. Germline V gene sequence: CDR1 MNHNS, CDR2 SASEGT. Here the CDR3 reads CASSEGGSTDTQYF. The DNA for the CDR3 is TGTGCCAGCAGCGAAGGGGGAAGCACAGATACGCAGTATTTT.

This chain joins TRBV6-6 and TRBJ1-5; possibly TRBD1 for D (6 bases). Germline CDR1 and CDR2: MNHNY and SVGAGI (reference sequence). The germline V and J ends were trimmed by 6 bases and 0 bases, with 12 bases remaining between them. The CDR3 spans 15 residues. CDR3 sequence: CASSSGQPSNQPQHF. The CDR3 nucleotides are TGTGCCAGCAGCTCAGGACAGCCTAGCAATCAGCCCCAGCATTTT.